This T cell receptor (beta chain) was observed in a study of blood T cell repertoires in COVID-19. Study information: Samples of COVID-19 (acute and convalescent) were obtained from the United States, Italy and Spain. The cDNA or gDNA used as material had been derived from T cells, B-cell-depleted T cells, or PBMCs.

This CDR3 spans 16 amino acids. Looked up from germline, CDR1 is SGHTA and CDR2 is FQGNSA. V was pared by 0 bases and J by 2 bases, with 10 bases between. In the authors' methods: Amplification of reference gene primers provided the estimated nucleated cell counts. The table came from immunoSEQ multiplex PCR; TCRdb's copy has only in-frame clones and leaves some out. V and J calls and clone size are given by that table; D and trimming were obtained from the DNA. The table has about 49,000 clones, 70% to 90% seen once. The source of this sequence is a human donor in a cohort sampled during active COVID-19. Source material: peripheral blood. The chain employs TRBV7-2 and TRBJ2-2; D may be TRBD1 (6 bases). Here the CDR3 DNA reads TGTGCCAGCAGCTTAGCAAAGGGGGTTAACACCGGGGAGCTGTTTTTT. Translating it yields CASSLAKGVNTGELFF.